This T cell receptor (beta chain) was captured by sequencing in a study of vaccination effects on CD4 cells after COVID-19. The data were produced by immunoSEQ multiplex PCR, yet TCRdb's version contains in-frame clones alone and is incomplete. Altogether 20,000 to 25,000 clones are present, around 75% being singletons, with the ten largest covering 35% to 40%. To note about this clone: Its antigen remains unknown.

The CDR3 is 14 amino acids. Unmatched junction bases numbered 0, after V lost 0 bases and J lost 2 bases. The germline CDR1 and CDR2 sequences are GTSNPN and SVGIG (reference sequence). Sequencing in the ViraFEST assay came after antigen-specific CD4+ T cells had been expanded with viral peptide pools, which were used to stimulate PBMC. Culture proceeded for under twelve days, and CD4+ T cells were then isolated. This person caught SARS-CoV-2 sometime from March to December 2020, and PCR testing confirmed the infection. The researchers cultured approximately 2.1 million PBMC per well with approximately 11 IU/ml IL-2 and 8 to 10 ug/ml peptides.

This TCR derives from a human donor who had a prior SARS-CoV-2 infection. Sequences were derived from CD4+ T cells from PBMCs cultured with a peptide pool, sampled before COVID-19 vaccination. The chain couples TRBV30 to TRBJ1-3, with 8 bases aligning to TRBD1. CDR3 nucleotide sequence: TGTGCCTGGAGTGTACAGGGGGCTGGAAACACCATATATTTT. Translated: CAWSVQGAGNTIYF.